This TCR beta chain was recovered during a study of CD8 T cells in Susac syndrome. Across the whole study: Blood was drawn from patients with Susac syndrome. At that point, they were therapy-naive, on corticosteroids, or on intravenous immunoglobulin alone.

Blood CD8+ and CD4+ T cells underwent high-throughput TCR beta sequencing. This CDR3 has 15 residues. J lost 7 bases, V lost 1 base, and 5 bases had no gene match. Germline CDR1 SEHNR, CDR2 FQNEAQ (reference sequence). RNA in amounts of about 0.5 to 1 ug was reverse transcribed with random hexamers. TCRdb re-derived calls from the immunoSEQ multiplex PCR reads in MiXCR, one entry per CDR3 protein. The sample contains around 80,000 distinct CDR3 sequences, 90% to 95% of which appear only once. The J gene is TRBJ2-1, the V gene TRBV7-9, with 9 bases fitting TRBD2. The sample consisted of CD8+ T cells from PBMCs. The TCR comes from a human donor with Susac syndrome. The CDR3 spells CASSLGGGAANEQFF. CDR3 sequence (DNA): TGTGCCAGCAGCTTAGGCGGGGGGGCCGCAAATGAGCAGTTCTTC.